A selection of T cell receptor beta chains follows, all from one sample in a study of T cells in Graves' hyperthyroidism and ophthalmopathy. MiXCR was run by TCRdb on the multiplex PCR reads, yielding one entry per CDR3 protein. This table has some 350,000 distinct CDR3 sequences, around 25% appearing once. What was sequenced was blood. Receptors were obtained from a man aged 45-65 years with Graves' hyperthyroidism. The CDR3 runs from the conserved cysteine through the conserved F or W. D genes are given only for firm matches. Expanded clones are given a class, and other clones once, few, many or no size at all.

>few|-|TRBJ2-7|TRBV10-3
CAISLQGGEQYF
TGTGCCATCAGCTTACAGGGTGGCGAGCAGTACTTC
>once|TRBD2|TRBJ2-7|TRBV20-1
CSARGLAGDFYEQYF
TGCAGTGCTAGAGGACTAGCGGGAGATTTCTACGAGCAGTACTTC
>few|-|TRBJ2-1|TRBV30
CAWSVTDLYNEQFF
TGTGCCTGGAGTGTTACAGATTTGTACAATGAGCAGTTCTTC
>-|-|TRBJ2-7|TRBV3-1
CASNGDTYEQYF
TGTGCCAGTAATGGGGACACCTACGAGCAGTACTTC
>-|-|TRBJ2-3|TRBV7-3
CASSQDAASAADTQYF
TGCGCCAGCAGCCAAGACGCCGCTAGCGCTGCAGATACGCAGTATTTT
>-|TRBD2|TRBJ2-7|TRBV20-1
CSATGTSGSTLREQYF
TGCAGTGCTACAGGGACTAGCGGGAGCACCTTACGGGAGCAGTACTTC
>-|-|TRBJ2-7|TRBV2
CASSIRSVYEQYF
TGTGCCAGCAGTATTAGATCGGTGTACGAGCAGTACTTC
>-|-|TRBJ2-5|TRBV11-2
CASSLARGTVETQYF
TGTGCCAGCAGCTTAGCTAGAGGGACCGTAGAGACCCAGTACTTC
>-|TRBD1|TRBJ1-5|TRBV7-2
CASSQTQGAGQPQHF
TGTGCCAGCAGCCAGACACAGGGGGCTGGACAGCCCCAGCATTTT
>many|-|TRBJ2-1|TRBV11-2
CASSFIFEQFF
TGTGCCAGCAGCTTTATCTTTGAGCAGTTCTTC
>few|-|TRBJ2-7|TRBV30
CAWSVGRFARAATYEQYF
TGTGCCTGGAGTGTAGGAAGGTTCGCGAGAGCGGCTACCTACGAGCAGTACTTC
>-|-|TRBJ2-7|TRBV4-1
CASSQDGRNEQYF
TGCGCCAGCAGCCAAGATGGAAGGAACGAGCAGTACTTC
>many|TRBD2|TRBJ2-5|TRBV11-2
CASSSIVPGLAGVETQYF
TGTGCCAGCAGCTCGATCGTTCCGGGACTAGCGGGGGTAGAGACCCAGTACTTC
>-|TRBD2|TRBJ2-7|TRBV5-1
CASSFNSGSLYEQYF
TGCGCCAGCAGCTTTAATAGCGGGAGCCTCTACGAGCAGTACTTC
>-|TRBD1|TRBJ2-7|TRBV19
CASSIGWDRGDLSEQYF
TGTGCCAGTAGTATAGGGTGGGACAGGGGCGATCTAAGCGAGCAGTACTTC
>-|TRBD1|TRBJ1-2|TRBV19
CASSTRTGRGYTF
TGTGCCAGTAGTACCAGGACAGGGCGCGGCTACACCTTC
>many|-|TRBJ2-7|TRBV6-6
CASSYGPEQYF
TGTGCCAGCAGTTACGGGCCCGAGCAGTACTTC